The rows below give T cell receptor beta chains drawn from one sample of a study of T-cell memory formation after mild COVID-19. MiXCR, run by TCRdb on the 5' RACE reads, gives a single entry per CDR3 protein. The sample carries over 35,000 distinct CDR3 sequences, 8% to 10% recorded once. The source material was PBMCs or a T cell subset sorted from them (not recorded which). The source of these receptors is an adult woman who had mild COVID-19 (a few samples of this study predate the infection). Cell type and time point are not known. Each CDR3 is given with its conserved first and last residue. D genes are given only for firm matches. Clone size appears in some rows only: once, few, many, or a class for an expanded clone.

abundance: NA
j_gene: TRBJ1-5
d_gene: TRBD1
v_gene: TRBV7-2
CDR3nt: TGTGCCAGCAGTATCAGGGGGGAACAGCCCCAGCATTTT
CDR3aa: CASSIRGEQPQHF

abundance: few
j_gene: TRBJ1-2
d_gene: TRBD1
v_gene: TRBV5-1
CDR3nt: TGCGCCAGCAGCCACCCGGACAGGGGACCCCTCAACTATGGCTACACCTTC
CDR3aa: CASSHPDRGPLNYGYTF

abundance: once
j_gene: TRBJ2-5
d_gene: NA
v_gene: TRBV7-9
CDR3nt: TGTGCCAGCAGCTTCTTGGGTCCCCCCAGATTCCGGGAGACCCAGTACTTC
CDR3aa: CASSFLGPPRFRETQYF

abundance: many
j_gene: TRBJ2-3
d_gene: TRBD1
v_gene: TRBV20-1
CDR3nt: TGCAGTGCAGCCACAGGGGGCTGGGGCACAGATACGCAGTATTTT
CDR3aa: CSAATGGWGTDTQYF

abundance: NA
j_gene: TRBJ2-1
d_gene: NA
v_gene: TRBV7-9
CDR3nt: TGTGCCAGCAGCTTAGGGGGGGCTTTGGGCAATGAGCAGTTCTTC
CDR3aa: CASSLGGALGNEQFF

abundance: few
j_gene: TRBJ2-1
d_gene: NA
v_gene: TRBV30
CDR3nt: TGTGCCTGGTCAATAAAAGGGCAAGGGTCCTACAATGAGCAGTTCTTC
CDR3aa: CAWSIKGQGSYNEQFF

abundance: NA
j_gene: TRBJ2-1
d_gene: TRBD1
v_gene: TRBV11-2
CDR3nt: TGTGCCAGCAGCCCCGTCTGGGGGACAGGCTCCTACAATGAGCAGTTCTTC
CDR3aa: CASSPVWGTGSYNEQFF

abundance: NA
j_gene: TRBJ2-2
d_gene: TRBD2
v_gene: TRBV9
CDR3nt: TGTGCCAGCAGCGTAGATCCAACAACGGGACTAGCGGGGAACACCGGGGAGCTGTTTTTT
CDR3aa: CASSVDPTTGLAGNTGELFF

abundance: NA
j_gene: TRBJ2-3
d_gene: NA
v_gene: TRBV20-1
CDR3nt: TGCAGTGCTAGATCAGGGGCCCGTAGCACAGATACGCAGTATTTT
CDR3aa: CSARSGARSTDTQYF

abundance: few
j_gene: TRBJ2-5
d_gene: TRBD1
v_gene: TRBV24-1
CDR3nt: TGTGCCACCAGTGATGTTACGACAGGGGTGGGCGAGACCCAGTACTTC
CDR3aa: CATSDVTTGVGETQYF

abundance: NA
j_gene: TRBJ2-1
d_gene: NA
v_gene: TRBV20-1
CDR3nt: TGCAGTGCTAGACAGCACGGGATCGAAGGATACAATGAGCAGTTCTTC
CDR3aa: CSARQHGIEGYNEQFF

abundance: once
j_gene: TRBJ1-2
d_gene: NA
v_gene: TRBV20-1
CDR3nt: TGCAGTGCAGAAAAGAACAGGGTTAACTATGGCTACACCTTC
CDR3aa: CSAEKNRVNYGYTF

abundance: few
j_gene: TRBJ2-2
d_gene: NA
v_gene: TRBV20-1
CDR3nt: TGCAGTGCTCACCGGGGGGGACAGTCCACCGGGGAGCTGTTTTTT
CDR3aa: CSAHRGGQSTGELFF

abundance: NA
j_gene: TRBJ2-3
d_gene: NA
v_gene: TRBV30
CDR3nt: TGTGCCTGGAGTGTAGAAGGGTTGGGACCCACAGATACGCAGTATTTT
CDR3aa: CAWSVEGLGPTDTQYF

abundance: few
j_gene: TRBJ2-7
d_gene: TRBD1
v_gene: TRBV12-3/TRBV12-4
CDR3nt: TGTGCCAGCAGTCAGACAGGGGTTTCCTTGAAGCAGTACTTC
CDR3aa: CASSQTGVSLKQYF

abundance: many
j_gene: TRBJ1-1
d_gene: NA
v_gene: TRBV7-9
CDR3nt: TGTGCCAGCAGCTTATCTGACACTGAAGCTTTCTTT
CDR3aa: CASSLSDTEAFF

abundance: many
j_gene: TRBJ2-2
d_gene: NA
v_gene: TRBV6-5
CDR3nt: TGTGCCAGCAGGAACACAGGGTTCCCCGGGGAGCTGTTTTTT
CDR3aa: CASRNTGFPGELFF

abundance: NA
j_gene: TRBJ1-2
d_gene: NA
v_gene: TRBV12-3/TRBV12-4
CDR3nt: TGTGCCAGCAGTGGAAGCAACTATGGCTACACCTTC
CDR3aa: CASSGSNYGYTF

abundance: medium-sized
j_gene: TRBJ2-1
d_gene: TRBD2
v_gene: TRBV20-1
CDR3nt: TGCAGTGCTAGAGATCAGGGACTAGCCTTCGATGAGCAGTTCTTC
CDR3aa: CSARDQGLAFDEQFF

abundance: many
j_gene: TRBJ2-3
d_gene: TRBD2
v_gene: TRBV9
CDR3nt: TGTGCCAGCAGCACCATAGCGGGGAGCACAGATACGCAGTATTTT
CDR3aa: CASSTIAGSTDTQYF

abundance: few
j_gene: TRBJ2-7
d_gene: NA
v_gene: TRBV20-1
CDR3nt: TGCAGTGCTAGAGGTCGTATCAGGGTAGACGAGCAGTACTTC
CDR3aa: CSARGRIRVDEQYF

abundance: few
j_gene: TRBJ2-5
d_gene: TRBD1
v_gene: TRBV20-1
CDR3nt: TGCAGTGCTAGTAGAACAGGGGAGTCAGAGACCCAGTACTTC
CDR3aa: CSASRTGESETQYF

abundance: few
j_gene: TRBJ2-1
d_gene: TRBD2
v_gene: TRBV18
CDR3nt: TGTGCCAGCTTCTCCGGGACTAGCGGCTACAATGAGCAGTTCTTC
CDR3aa: CASFSGTSGYNEQFF

abundance: NA
j_gene: TRBJ2-2
d_gene: NA
v_gene: TRBV6-1
CDR3nt: TGTGCCAGCAGACCAACGGGAACCGGGGAGCTGTTTTTT
CDR3aa: CASRPTGTGELFF

abundance: NA
j_gene: TRBJ2-5
d_gene: NA
v_gene: TRBV7-3
CDR3nt: TGTGCCAGCAGCTTACAAGGGGCTTTGGGAGAGACCCAGTACTTC
CDR3aa: CASSLQGALGETQYF

abundance: many
j_gene: TRBJ2-1
d_gene: TRBD2
v_gene: TRBV7-3
CDR3nt: TGTGCCAGCAGCTTACCCCTCGGGACTAGCGGTTCCGGGGCCGGGAATGAGCAGTTCTTC
CDR3aa: CASSLPLGTSGSGAGNEQFF

abundance: few
j_gene: TRBJ2-1
d_gene: TRBD1
v_gene: TRBV9
CDR3nt: TGTGCCAGCAGCGTTACAGCTCGGACAGGACATGGCAATGAGCAGTTCTTC
CDR3aa: CASSVTARTGHGNEQFF

abundance: many
j_gene: TRBJ2-6
d_gene: NA
v_gene: TRBV7-6
CDR3nt: TGTGCCAGCAGCTTAGCACAGGGTACTGGGGCCAACGTCCTGACTTTC
CDR3aa: CASSLAQGTGANVLTF

abundance: NA
j_gene: TRBJ1-2
d_gene: NA
v_gene: TRBV4-2
CDR3nt: TGTGCCAGCAGCCCCCGACAGATGGGGACGGGTGGCTACACCTTC
CDR3aa: CASSPRQMGTGGYTF

abundance: few
j_gene: TRBJ1-5
d_gene: TRBD1
v_gene: TRBV2
CDR3nt: TGTGCCAGCAGTGAGACAGGGCTAGTATGGCAGCCCCAGCATTTT
CDR3aa: CASSETGLVWQPQHF

abundance: many
j_gene: TRBJ2-5
d_gene: NA
v_gene: TRBV6-5
CDR3nt: TGTGCCAGCAGTTACTCGTGGTCTAGCCTACAAGAGACCCAGTACTTC
CDR3aa: CASSYSWSSLQETQYF

abundance: many
j_gene: TRBJ2-2
d_gene: NA
v_gene: TRBV29-1
CDR3nt: TGCAGCGGCGGACAGAACTACGCCGGGGAGCTGTTTTTT
CDR3aa: CSGGQNYAGELFF

abundance: few
j_gene: TRBJ2-2
d_gene: NA
v_gene: TRBV24-1
CDR3nt: TGTGCCACCAGTGACCGTTATACCGGGGAGCTGTTTTTT
CDR3aa: CATSDRYTGELFF

abundance: few
j_gene: TRBJ2-7
d_gene: NA
v_gene: TRBV4-2
CDR3nt: TGTGCCAGCAGCCAAGAGTTCCGGACGGTCTCCGAGCAGTACTTC
CDR3aa: CASSQEFRTVSEQYF

abundance: few
j_gene: TRBJ1-2
d_gene: NA
v_gene: TRBV5-1
CDR3nt: TGCGCCAGCAAGGTCGCCGCTAACTATGGCTACACCTTC
CDR3aa: CASKVAANYGYTF

abundance: NA
j_gene: TRBJ2-1
d_gene: NA
v_gene: TRBV7-2
CDR3nt: TGTGCCAGCAGAAAAACAGGGTTTGACTACAATGAGCAGTTCTTC
CDR3aa: CASRKTGFDYNEQFF

abundance: many
j_gene: TRBJ2-6
d_gene: NA
v_gene: TRBV3-1
CDR3nt: TGTGCCAGCAGCCAACGACAGGACTCTGGGGCCAACGTCCTGACTTTC
CDR3aa: CASSQRQDSGANVLTF

abundance: many
j_gene: TRBJ1-1
d_gene: NA
v_gene: TRBV29-1
CDR3nt: TGCAGCTCCCGCAGGGGAACCGTAGGACCTGAAGCTTTCTTT
CDR3aa: CSSRRGTVGPEAFF

abundance: NA
j_gene: TRBJ2-5
d_gene: TRBD1
v_gene: TRBV12-3/TRBV12-4
CDR3nt: TGTGCCAGCAGTTTATTTCCTACAGGGGTGCAAGAGACCCAGTACTTC
CDR3aa: CASSLFPTGVQETQYF

abundance: few
j_gene: TRBJ2-7
d_gene: TRBD2
v_gene: TRBV24-1
CDR3nt: TGTGCCACCAGTGATTCACGCCGGGGACTAGCGGGAGAAGGGCAGTACTTC
CDR3aa: CATSDSRRGLAGEGQYF

abundance: NA
j_gene: TRBJ1-4
d_gene: NA
v_gene: TRBV7-9
CDR3nt: TGTGCCAGCAGCTTACCAGGGGCAACTAATGAAAAACTGTTTTTT
CDR3aa: CASSLPGATNEKLFF

abundance: NA
j_gene: TRBJ2-3
d_gene: TRBD2
v_gene: TRBV6-6
CDR3nt: TGTGCCAGCAGTTACCCCCGTAGCGGGGGGGCCCGCCCAGATACGCAGTATTTT
CDR3aa: CASSYPRSGGARPDTQYF

abundance: few
j_gene: TRBJ2-1
d_gene: NA
v_gene: TRBV12-3/TRBV12-4
CDR3nt: TGTGCCAGCAGTTTCGCGGGACAGACATACAATGAGCAGTTCTTC
CDR3aa: CASSFAGQTYNEQFF

abundance: few
j_gene: TRBJ2-3
d_gene: TRBD2
v_gene: TRBV5-1
CDR3nt: TGCGCCAGCAGCTTGGATCCGCGGGGGGACCCAATAGATACGCAGTATTTT
CDR3aa: CASSLDPRGDPIDTQYF